This T cell receptor (beta chain) was recorded in a study of CXCR3-negative and CXCR3-positive naive CD8 T cells. Study-level findings and limits: A higher hydrophobicity marked the TRB CDR3s of CXCR3-positive naive cells versus CXCR3-negative naive cells.

Comments on this clonotype: Its cognate antigen is unknown.

The germline V gene has CDR1 LNHDA and CDR2 SQIVND (reference sequence). The CDR3 extends over 12 amino acids. cDNA libraries for TRB were generated by 5' RACE incorporating UMI labels. TCRdb re-called the 5' RACE reads and catalogs CDR3 proteins one per entry, DNA excluded. In all, the sample yields 55,000 to 75,000 distinct CDR3 sequences. The sample comprised naive CXCR3+ CD8+ T cells from blood. Subset in this sample: CD45RO-CCR7+CD27+CD95- naive CD8+ T cells expressing CXCR3 (TNR3+). The TCR was taken from a human donor in good health. Some clones in this sample may be carry-over from other donors' samples. J is TRBJ2-3 and V is TRBV19. The CDR3 is CASSIDEDTQYF.